A single sample gave rise to the 26 T cell receptor beta chains below, sequenced in a study of beta chain features in type 1 diabetes. The sequenced template was cDNA made from the entire isolated RNA. TCRdb's table, derived via immunoSEQ multiplex PCR, lists solely in-frame clones and lacks some. This table holds approximately 170,000 clones, 7% to 9% found once. Their specific antigens are unknown. Overall study findings and caveats: The study found moderately but significantly shorter TCRB CDR3s in all four CD4+ subsets of Type 1 diabetes patients.

The sequenced material came from central memory CD4+ T cells from blood. Source of these receptors: a man younger than 35 with type 1 diabetes.

This clone occurred a few times. The germline gene is not matched at one end of the junction; a read error may be the cause. The chain joins TRBV5-1 to TRBJ2-7, with D possibly being TRBD1 (6 bases). This CDR3 has 13 residues. Germline loops: CDR1 SGHRS, CDR2 YFSETQ. The CDR3 DNA follows: TGTGCCAGCAGCTTACAGGGAACCCACGAGCAGTACTTC. This codes for CASSLQGTHEQYF.

In this sample, this clone turned up a few times. The chain employs TRBV6-5 and TRBJ2-3; a possible D gene is TRBD2 (6 bases). The CDR3 totals 16 residues. Trimming took off 0 bases at V and 5 bases at J, with 15 bases between the two ends. Germline CDR1 is MNHEY and CDR2 is SVGAGI. The CDR3 nucleotides are TGTGCCAGCAGTTACTCCCGGGGGACCATGGGAGATACGCAGTATTTT. Encoded protein: CASSYSRGTMGDTQYF.

In this sample, this clone turned up a few times. The chain combines TRBV9 with TRBJ2-3, with 13 bases that match TRBD2. V dropped 1 base and J dropped 4; count of bases not matched to a gene: 9. In germline, CDR1 is SGDLS, CDR2 YYNGEE. The CDR3 sequence is 18 residues long. The CDR3 spells CASSVRPRTSGSADTQYF. As DNA, the CDR3 is TGTGCCAGCAGCGTAAGGCCCCGGACTAGCGGGAGCGCAGATACGCAGTATTTT.

The table lists this clone with a few counts. The chain is built from TRBV7-8 and TRBJ2-5; 8 nucleotides align to TRBD2. The junction had 10 bases not matched to a gene; V was cut back by 2 bases and J by 5 bases. Germline assignment: CDR1 SGHVS and CDR2 FQNEAQ. This CDR3 has 16 amino acids. This CDR3 is CASSLRAGLVFETQYF. The CDR3 DNA reads TGTGCCAGCAGCTTACGAGCGGGACTAGTGTTCGAGACCCAGTACTTC. Filled out from reference TRBV7-8 and TRBJ2-5, the complete variable domain reads GAGVSQSPRYKVAKRGQDVALRCDPISGHVSLFWYQQALGQGPEFLTYFQNEAQLDKSGLPSDRFFAERPEGSVSTLKIQRTQQEDSAVYLCASSLRAGLVFETQYFGPGTRLLVL.

The CDR3 nucleotides are TGTGCCTGGAGAGGGACAGTCTCCTACGAGCAGTACTTC. It translates to CAWRGTVSYEQYF. The rearrangement uses TRBV30 and TRBJ2-7, with TRBD1 identical over 7 bases. V lost 3 bases, J lost 0 bases, and 2 bases stayed unmatched. The CDR3 runs 13 residues. Germline values: CDR1 GTSNPN, CDR2 SVGIG (reference sequence). Filled out from reference TRBV30 and TRBJ2-7, the complete variable domain reads SQTIHQWPATLVQPVGSPLSLECTVEGTSNPNLYWYRQAAGRGLQLLFYSVGIGQISSEVPQNLSASRPQDRQFILSSKKLLLSDSGFYLCAWRGTVSYEQYFGPGTRLTVT.

V gene TRBV28 combines with J gene TRBJ1-5; D perhaps matches TRBD1 (5 bases). Trimming pared 7 bases from V and 2 bases from J, leaving 6 bases between. Germline V gene sequence: CDR1 MDHEN, CDR2 SYDVKM. The CDR3 runs to 12 residues. The CDR3 DNA reads as TGTGCCAGCAAAGGGGGCAATCAGCCCCAGCATTTT. Its protein product is CASKGGNQPQHF. The variable domain in full, completed from reference TRBV28 and TRBJ1-5, reads DVKVTQSSRYLVKRTGEKVFLECVQDMDHENMFWYRQDPGLGLRLIYFSYDVKMKEKGDIPEGYSVSREKKERFSLILESASTNQTSMYLCASKGGNQPQHFGDGTRLSIL.

This clone was seen only a few times. The chain links TRBV18 to TRBJ1-2; a weak D match, TRBD1 (6 bases). The V end was cut by 3 bases, the J end by 8 bases, with 10 bases between. This CDR3 has 12 residues. Germline V gene data show CDR1 as KGHSH and CDR2 as LQKENI. The CDR3 DNA is TGTGCCAGCTCACCCTTCGACAGGGGCTACACCTTC. Translation gives CASSPFDRGYTF.

This clone has just a few counts. The chain links TRBV29-1 to TRBJ2-5, with 12 bases lining up with TRBD2. Looked up from germline, CDR1 is SQVTM and CDR2 is ANQGSEA. There are 14 residues in the CDR3. CDR3 in amino acids: CSGVLAGGQETQYF. The DNA for the CDR3 is TGCAGTGGGGTACTAGCGGGAGGTCAAGAGACCCAGTACTTC.

The chain joins TRBV2 to TRBJ1-1; D is ambiguous. CDR1 is SNHLY, CDR2 FYNNEI, per germline. Trimming left V 5 bases short and J 1 base short, with 8 bases between. This CDR3 contains 13 residues. This CDR3 reads CASSSVTNTEAFF. The CDR3 bases are TGTGCCAGCAGTTCAGTCACGAACACTGAAGCTTTCTTT.

The V call is TRBV28, the J call TRBJ2-4, with 15 bases matching TRBD2. This CDR3 contains 18 residues. V was pared by 5 bases and J by 1 base, with 6 bases of the junction left unmatched. Germline V gives CDR1 MDHEN, CDR2 SYDVKM. In DNA form, the CDR3 reads TGTGCCAGCAGTCTTGGACTAGCGGGAGGGCCGGCCAAAAACATTCAGTACTTC. Residues: CASSLGLAGGPAKNIQYF.

This clone showed up just a few times. V gene TRBV30 combines with J gene TRBJ1-4, with 7 positions matching TRBD1. CDR1 is GTSNPN and CDR2 is SVGIG in the germline V gene (reference sequence). This CDR3 has 14 amino acids. V dropped 4 bases and J dropped 4; count of bases not matched to a gene: 6. The CDR3 sequence: CAWKRAGGNEKLFF. CDR3 sequence (DNA): TGTGCCTGGAAACGGGCAGGGGGTAATGAAAAACTGTTTTTT.

This clone was seen many times. The chain employs TRBV5-4 and TRBJ1-2, with 9 nucleotides matching TRBD1. V gave up 4 bases and J gave up 2 bases; unmatched junction bases: 3. CDR3 size: 14 residues. Looked up from germline, CDR1 is SGHNT and CDR2 is YYREEE (reference sequence). The CDR3 DNA sequence: TGTGCCAGCAGCATGGACAGGGGAAACTATGGCTACACCTTC. It specifies CASSMDRGNYGYTF.

The J gene is TRBJ2-1, the V gene TRBV5-1, with 7 bases fitting TRBD1. Germline-derived CDR1 and CDR2 are SGHRS and YFSETQ. The CDR3 sequence is 16 residues long. Trimming at V came to 0 bases and at J to 0 bases, leaving 3 bases not matched to a gene. The CDR3 sequence is CASSLGTGSSYNEQFF. The CDR3 DNA follows: TGCGCCAGCAGCTTGGGGACAGGAAGCTCCTACAATGAGCAGTTCTTC.

This clone was observed a few times. V and J are TRBV5-1 and TRBJ2-1; 11 bases map to TRBD2. The length of the CDR3 is 15 residues. Germline CDR1 and CDR2: SGHRS and YFSETQ. V was pared by 4 bases and J by 7 bases, with 7 bases of the junction left unmatched. CDR3 region: CASSIGTSGRNEQFF. The CDR3, as DNA: TGCGCCAGCAGCATTGGGACTAGCGGAAGGAATGAGCAGTTCTTC.

Many counts were recorded for this clone. V is TRBV14 and J is TRBJ1-1; 9 nucleotides align to TRBD1. Germline CDR1 reads SGHDN; CDR2 reads FVKESK. V shed 2 bases and J 11 bases; nucleotides not matched to a gene: 15. The CDR3 is made up of 16 amino acids. The CDR3 bases are TGTGCCAGCAGCCAATGGTCCGGACAGGGGCCCCGCGAGGCTTTCTTT. Encoded protein: CASSQWSGQGPREAFF.

This clone occurred a few times. The chain couples TRBV2 to TRBJ1-6; 10 bases map to TRBD1. Losses at the gene ends were 2 bases for V and 9 bases for J; bases not matched to a gene: 16. This CDR3 contains 19 residues. Germline assignment: CDR1 SNHLY and CDR2 FYNNEI. CDR3 sequence (DNA): TGTGCCAGCAGTGAAAATCCGCACCGGGACAGGGGAGAAGGTTCACCCCTCCACTTT. It specifies CASSENPHRDRGEGSPLHF.

This clone has a handful of counts. The chain joins TRBV28 to TRBJ1-5; 10 bases agree with TRBD1. This CDR3 spans 15 amino acids. The J segment lost 2 bases and the V segment lost 8 bases, leaving 6 bases of the junction unmatched. Germline assignment: CDR1 MDHEN and CDR2 SYDVKM. DNA of the CDR3: TGTGCCAGCCGACAGGGGGCAGGAGGCAATCAGCCCCAGCATTTT. Amino acids: CASRQGAGGNQPQHF.

This clone was seen a few times. J is TRBJ2-5 and V is TRBV4-3; the D gene is possibly TRBD2 (6 bases). The CDR3 extends over 16 amino acids. Germline CDR1 LGHNA, CDR2 YSLEER. Trimming removed 1 base from V and 9 bases from J, with 21 bases in between. The CDR3 loop is CASSQGLVGTLMAQYF. As DNA, the CDR3 is TGCGCCAGCAGCCAAGGTTTAGTAGGGACTTTAATGGCCCAGTACTTC.

This chain joins TRBV7-8 and TRBJ2-5, with 9 bases fitting TRBD2. Germline trimming cut 0 bases from V and 4 bases from J; bases unmatched to any gene: 6. The CDR3 consists of 16 residues. Germline CDR1 is SGHVS and CDR2 is FQNEAQ. CDR3 in DNA: TGTGCCAGCAGCTTAGCGCTAGCGGGAAGGGTAGAGACCCAGTACTTC. Encoded protein: CASSLALAGRVETQYF.

The chain combines TRBV30 with TRBJ1-4; the match to TRBD1 covers 11 bases. The CDR3 consists of 13 residues. The ends lost 3 bases at V and 8 bases at J; junction bases unmatched: 2. The germline V gene encodes CDR1 GTSNPN and CDR2 SVGIG (reference sequence). CDR3 DNA sequence: TGTGCCTGGAGGGGACAGGGGGTCGAAAAACTGTTTTTT. As protein: CAWRGQGVEKLFF.

This clone was detected only a few times. The gene calls are TRBV6-6 and TRBJ2-1, with D unclear. The CDR3 is made up of 13 amino acids. CDR1 MNHNY and CDR2 SVGAGI come from the germline V gene (reference sequence). V gave up 3 bases and J gave up 4 bases, with 7 bases separating them. The chain's CDR3 is CASSYSQYNEQFF. CDR3 DNA: TGTGCCAGCAGTTATTCGCAGTACAATGAGCAGTTCTTC.

The chain joins TRBV20-1 to TRBJ2-7, with 7 bases fitting TRBD2. CDR1 and CDR2 (germline): DFQATT, SNEGSKA (reference sequence). V lost 3 bases to trimming and J lost 4 bases; unmatched junction nucleotides: 0. The CDR3 has 11 residues. The CDR3 DNA is TGCAGTGCTAGCGGGAGGTACGAGCAGTACTTC. Translated: CSASGRYEQYF.

The genes are TRBV7-2 and TRBJ1-5, with no clear D. CDR1 and CDR2 (germline): SGHTA, FQGNSA. The CDR3 extends over 14 amino acids. V was pared by 2 bases and J by 4 bases, with 9 bases between. The CDR3 DNA follows: TGTGCCAGCAGCTTATACGGAGATAATCAGCCCCAGCATTTT. The encoded protein is CASSLYGDNQPQHF.

This clone was seen a handful of times. The chain couples TRBV6-1 to TRBJ1-1; 7 nucleotides line up with TRBD1. From germline, CDR1 is MNHNS and CDR2 SASEGT. Losses at the gene ends were 3 bases for V and 10 bases for J; bases not matched to a gene: 11. The length of the CDR3 is 14 residues. This CDR3 is CASSDPLTGMIAFF. CDR3 DNA sequence: TGTGCCAGCAGTGATCCCTTGACAGGGATGATAGCTTTCTTT.

The J gene is TRBJ1-5, the V gene TRBV2; TRBD1 is a possible D gene (5 bases). The CDR3 has 15 residues. Between the trimmed V and J ends, which lost 6 bases and 3 bases, there was a span of 15 bases. Germline values: CDR1 SNHLY, CDR2 FYNNEI. The CDR3: CASREPTGYNQPQHF. The CDR3 DNA follows: TGTGCCAGCAGGGAACCTACAGGTTACAATCAGCCCCAGCATTTT.

The chain uses TRBV6-6 and TRBJ1-2; D gene ambiguous. V dropped 5 bases and J dropped 8 bases, with 15 bases sitting between them. The CDR3 contains 13 residues. Looked up from germline, CDR1 is MNHNY and CDR2 is SVGAGI (reference sequence). As DNA, the CDR3 is TGTGCCAGCAGTAAAGATCCCCGAGGGGGCTACACCTTC. It translates to CASSKDPRGGYTF.